This T cell receptor (beta chain) was sequenced in a study of early T cells in non-severe SARS-CoV-2 infection. Whole-study context: Alpha and beta chains were unpaired, from unsorted whole-blood bulk RNA. Notes on the study in general: Matching against VDJdb likely underestimated virus-specific expansions, favoring anti-spike CD8.

Germline CDR1 KGHDR, CDR2 SFDVKD. V lost 7 bases and J 0 bases, leaving 11 bases between the germline ends. The CDR3 covers 14 residues. This clonotype showed up many times. Its specificity is not known. Individual cDNA molecules were tagged with unique molecular identifiers. TCRdb ran MiXCR on the 5' RACE reads and lists one entry per CDR3 protein. Found here are approximately 28,000 distinct CDR3 sequences, around 6.1% of them singletons; the top ten hold 34%. The source material was whole blood, sampled at baseline. The chain combines TRBV24-1 with TRBJ1-1; D is unresolved. The source is an adult who was a healthcare worker with PCR-confirmed SARS-CoV-2 infection or an uninfected control (not recorded which). The CDR3 loop is CATRLKPMNTEAFF. DNA for the CDR3: TGTGCCACCAGGCTAAAACCCATGAACACTGAAGCTTTCTTT.